The 11 T cell receptor beta chains presented below share a single source sample, sequenced in a study of blood T cell repertoires in COVID-19. Here immunoSEQ multiplex PCR was the method, and the copy in TCRdb shows in-frame clones only, minus some. The table shows 200,000 to 300,000 clones, with approximately 86% occurring only once. Sample: peripheral blood. The origin of the receptors is a man aged 30-40 years with active or convalescent COVID-19.

J is TRBJ2-7 and V is TRBV9; TRBD2 matches 7 bases. The trim removed 0 bases at V and 6 bases at J, leaving 9 bases unmatched. Germline V CDR1 and CDR2: SGDLS, YYNGEE. The CDR3 runs 15 residues. The CDR3 loop reads CASSVEGGGFSEQYF. The DNA of the CDR3 is TGTGCCAGCAGCGTAGAAGGCGGGGGTTTTTCCGAGCAGTACTTC.

This clone was picked up one time. At the DNA level, this CDR3 is encoded by other sequences in the same sample as well. J is TRBJ1-6 and V is TRBV6-5, with 8 bases that match TRBD1. The CDR3 contains 13 residues. Germline V gene data show CDR1 as MNHEY and CDR2 as SVGAGI. V shed 6 bases and J 9 bases; nucleotides not matched to a gene: 4. CDR3 protein: CASSPDRGSPLHF. The CDR3 nucleotides read TGTGCCAGCAGCCCCGACAGGGGTTCACCCCTCCACTTT.

This clone was recorded once. The same CDR3 can be traced to other DNA sequences in this sample. The chain is built from TRBV5-1 and TRBJ2-3; D is undetermined. The CDR3 is 13 amino acids. The V gene lost 1 base and the J gene lost 4 bases, with 7 bases spanning the gap. The germline V gene has CDR1 SGHRS and CDR2 YFSETQ. In nucleotides, the CDR3 is TGCGCCAGCAGCTTGAGTACTCCAGATACGCAGTATTTT. Translated, it gives CASSLSTPDTQYF.

The chain links TRBV6-5 to TRBJ2-5; 10 bases match TRBD1. CDR1 is MNHEY and CDR2 is SVGAGI in the germline V gene. Trimming at V came to 6 bases and at J to 5 bases, leaving 6 bases not matched to a gene. This CDR3 has 14 residues. The chain's CDR3 is CASRMTGGVETQYF. The CDR3, as DNA: TGTGCCAGCAGGATGACAGGGGGCGTGGAGACCCAGTACTTC.

The CDR3 region is CSVEGTQYF. CDR3 in DNA: TGCAGCGTGGAGGGTACGCAGTATTTT. The chain recombines TRBV29-1 with TRBJ2-3; D might be TRBD2 (6 bases). Germline values: CDR1 SQVTM, CDR2 ANQGSEA. V shed 6 bases and J shed 8 bases, with 6 bases lying between them. There are 9 residues in the CDR3.

The CDR3 DNA is TGTGCCAGCAGCGCGTCTGACTCGGCTAGCACTGAAGCTTTCTTT. Its translation: CASSASDSASTEAFF. The chain combines TRBV9 with TRBJ1-1, with D unresolved. The CDR3 runs to 15 residues. Trimming took 3 bases from V and 4 from J, leaving 16 bases between them. Germline CDR1 is SGDLS and CDR2 is YYNGEE.

CDR3 amino acids: CASSQYLRDRGNEQFF. CDR3 sequence (DNA): TGTGCCAGCAGCCAATACCTCCGGGACAGGGGGAATGAGCAGTTCTTC. This chain links TRBV3-1 (or the pseudogene TRBV3-2) with TRBJ2-1; 11 bases match TRBD1. Per the germline V gene, CDR1 is LGHDT and CDR2 is YNNKEL (reference sequence). V lost 2 bases, J lost 7 bases, and 7 bases stayed unmatched. CDR3 length: 16 amino acids.

This rearrangement joins TRBV4-3 to TRBJ2-1, with TRBD2 matching over 7 bases. The trim removed 2 bases at V and 8 bases at J, leaving 12 bases unmatched. Germline assignment: CDR1 LGHNA and CDR2 YSLEER. This CDR3 spans 16 amino acids. CDR3 in amino acids: CASSQFPGLGSDEQFF. The CDR3 DNA reads TGCGCCAGCAGCCAATTCCCCGGACTAGGCTCTGATGAGCAGTTCTTC.

The gene calls are TRBV5-1 and TRBJ2-1, with 10 nucleotides matching TRBD1. V lost 2 bases, J lost 6 bases, and 8 bases stayed unmatched. The CDR3 runs to 16 residues. The germline CDR1 and CDR2 sequences are SGHRS and YFSETQ. The CDR3 here is CASSFTGTGAINEQFF. DNA for the CDR3: TGCGCCAGCAGCTTCACCGGGACAGGGGCAATCAATGAGCAGTTCTTC.

As for this clone: This may arise from a read error, as a much more abundant clone is one base away. The chain joins TRBV9 to TRBJ1-1; TRBD1 might be the D (5 bases). Per the germline V gene, CDR1 is SGDLS and CDR2 is YYNGEE. This CDR3 region has 14 residues. Trimming took 4 bases from V and 5 from J, leaving 15 bases between them. CDR3 sequence reads: CASSQKGEGTEAFF. For the CDR3, the DNA is TGTGCCAGCAGCCAGAAAGGGGAAGGGACTGAAGCTTTCTTT.

With regard to this clone: At one boundary the junction diverges from the germline segment, which might be a read error. The chain combines TRBV4-2 with TRBJ2-7; 8 nucleotides match TRBD1. In germline, CDR1 is LGHNA, CDR2 YNFKEQ. This CDR3 is built from 16 residues. The CDR3 DNA is TGTGCCAGCAGTCAAGGACAGGGTGGTATGATCGGCGAGCAGTACTTC. Translation: CASSQGQGGMIGEQYF.